This T cell receptor beta chain comes out of a study of human versus mouse CDR3 diversity and MHC coevolution. Study summary: Between about 0.6 x 10^7 and 1.6 x 10^7 valid reads came from each sample. Notes on the study in general: Humans had the largest estimated TCR beta repertoire, 1.5 million to 2 million clonotypes. Compared with mice, human CDR3s carried more deletions and insertions on average.

Naive CD4 T cells, CD45RO-negative and CD62L-positive, were flow-sorted from PBMCs. The assay was immunoSEQ multiplex PCR, and TCRdb's table has in-frame clones only and misses some. This sample carries tens of thousands of clones, 85% to 95% of them seen once, and the ten largest clones take about 19%. Turning to this clone: Its matching antigen is unknown.

The germline V and J ends were trimmed by 3 bases and 2 bases, with 6 bases remaining between them. CDR1 is SQVTM and CDR2 is ANQGSEA in the germline V gene. The CDR3 is made up of 12 amino acids. This chain uses TRBV29-1 with TRBJ2-3; D gene ambiguous. This TCR derives from a person aged 55-75 years in good health. Sequenced input: naive CD4+ T cells from blood. Subset specified: CD45RO-negative CD62L-positive naive CD4 T cells. CDR3 sequence: CSVDGATDTQYF. Written as DNA, the CDR3 is TGCAGCGTTGACGGAGCCACAGATACGCAGTATTTT.